This T cell receptor beta chain was sequenced for a study of blood T cells in healthy people across ages. The study, taken as a whole, reports: Among long-lived donors, naive CD4+ cells were more numerous and diversity higher than in aged donors.

A second PCR, run for about 7 to 11 cycles, used a sample-barcoded 5' primer plus a J-beta primer mix. Via MiXCR, TCRdb re-called the 5' RACE reads, giving one row per CDR3 protein. The sample includes some 1,500,000 distinct CDR3 sequences, roughly two fifths seen only once; the top ten take approximately 4.1%. Details on this clonotype: Antigen: not known.

Each donor gave around 9.3 milliliters of peripheral blood. Trimming removed 5 bases from V and 4 bases from J, with 9 bases in between. Germline V lookup: CDR1 DFQATT, CDR2 SNEGSKA (reference sequence). The CDR3 spans 11 residues. The chain joins TRBV20-1 to TRBJ2-7; D is undetermined. The sequencing sample was made of blood. The origin of this receptor is a woman aged 18-35 years in good health. The CDR3 bases are TGCAGTGCTGGTCTAGTGTACGAGCAGTACTTC. It specifies CSAGLVYEQYF.